The T cell receptor beta chain described here comes from a study of T cell repertoires in cytomegalovirus infection. Via MiXCR, TCRdb re-called the reads, giving one row per CDR3 protein. There are roughly 350,000 distinct CDR3 sequences in the sample; nearly 35% occur only once, and 13% lies in the top ten. This clonotype was seen ten or more times. Its specificity is not known. Germline values: CDR1 SGHTA, CDR2 FQGNSA. CDR3 length equals 12 residues. The V end lost 5 bases, the J end lost 2 bases, and 6 bases lay between the germline ends. Sequencing was performed on cultured PBMCs, taken from culture after CMV antigen stimulation. The J gene is TRBJ2-5, the V gene TRBV7-2; no definite D call. The TCR sequence derives from a human donor in good health (CMV status not recorded). Some clones in this sample may be carry-over from other donors' samples. The CDR3 here is CASSPFQETQYF. CDR3 in DNA: TGTGCCAGCAGCCCGTTTCAAGAGACCCAGTACTTC.